The rows below give T cell receptor beta chains drawn from one sample of a study of OX40 agonist ivuxolimab in advanced cancers. Measured with immunoSEQ multiplex PCR; TCRdb has only the in-frame clones, and not every one. Of some 70,000 clones listed, approximately 80% are singletons. Specimen: CD4+ or CD8+ T cells sorted from blood, collected in a trial of the OX40 agonist ivuxolimab. All receptors derive from an adult with an advanced solid tumor such as melanoma, head and neck, liver or kidney cancer. Both conserved end residues are part of each CDR3. Rows give clone size only sometimes, using once, few, many, or a class for an expanded clone.

j_call cdr3_length clone_size v_call cdr3_aa
TRBJ2-1 15 . TRBV11-3 CASSFRTGGYNEQFF
TRBJ1-2 21 . TRBV18 CASSPLSTPVIGRDRDYGYTF
. 13 . TRBV28 CASSFGHLYEQYF
TRBJ1-3 17 few TRBV30 CAWDSAGYGGYGNTIYF
TRBJ2-5 13 . TRBV28 CASSLAGRGTQYF
TRBJ1-2 15 . TRBV7-9 CASSRATGGSGGYTF
TRBJ2-1 14 . TRBV11-3 CASSGGQGYNEQFF
TRBJ2-6 14 . TRBV5-6 CASSFVSGANVLTF
TRBJ1-5 16 . TRBV5-1 CASSLGPEYSNQPQHF
TRBJ1-4 16 . TRBV5-4 CASSSREGQANEKLFF
TRBJ1-2 13 . TRBV5-1 CASRGGSNYGYTF
TRBJ2-4 20 . TRBV28 CASSLWEHRDRALAKNIQYF
TRBJ2-1 15 . TRBV7-3 CASSSPRYGRNEQFF
TRBJ1-6 14 . TRBV4-3 CASSQGGASSPLHF
TRBJ1-2 13 . TRBV19 CASSISRGYGYTF
TRBJ1-1 11 . TRBV20-1 CSARDGNQGLF
TRBJ2-1 14 . TRBV6-1 CATKLAGSYNEQFF
TRBJ1-2 15 . TRBV2 CASSHTYLSPYGYTF
TRBJ2-5 14 . TRBV7-2 CASSPDRVRETQYF
TRBJ2-1 15 . TRBV4-1 CASSHTSGGADEQFF
TRBJ1-3 15 . TRBV7-9 CASSLSGGGGNTIYF
TRBJ2-1 12 . TRBV6-5 CASRDYAHEQFF
TRBJ1-5 15 few TRBV19 CASSTLEFSNQPQHF
TRBJ2-3 17 . TRBV27 CASSPRRTGDKTDTQYF
TRBJ1-2 14 . TRBV5-4 CASSLAGDNYGYTF